The clone carrying this T cell receptor (beta chain) was counted a few times. The protocol was immunoSEQ multiplex PCR, while the TCRdb copy is restricted to in-frame clones and leaves out a portion. This table holds approximately 77,000 clones, just over 85% found once. This CDR3 region has 14 residues. Deletions cut 6 bases from V and 0 bases from J, with 12 bases between. Germline CDR1 and CDR2: KGHSH and LQKENI. The entry originates in a study of blood T cell repertoires in COVID-19. The wider study: The origin of the acute and convalescent COVID-19 samples was the United States, Italy and Spain. T cells, B-cell-depleted T cells, or PBMCs provided the cDNA or gDNA that served as material.

The chain carries TRBV18 and TRBJ2-7, with TRBD1 as a possible D gene (5 bases). Sequencing input: peripheral blood. This TCR came from a man aged 25-45 years with acute or convalescent COVID-19. The CDR3 sequence: CASSRQGNSYEQYF. DNA for the CDR3: TGTGCCAGCTCGCGGCAGGGAAACTCCTACGAGCAGTACTTC. Complete variable domain (other parts from reference TRBV18 and TRBJ2-7): NAGVMQNPRHLVRRRGQEARLRCSPMKGHSHVYWYRQLPEEGLKFMVYLQKENIIDESGMPKERFSAEFPKEGPSILRIQQVVRGDSAAYFCASSRQGNSYEQYFGPGTRLTVT.